This note documents a single T cell receptor (beta chain) sequence. The target antigen is unknown. Time point denoted: blood 2 weeks post-SBRT. Described treatment: 15 Gy SBRT to primary tumor, nephrectomy 4 weeks later. This renal cell carcinoma was of the clear cell type. The CDR3 spans 16 residues. Germline lookup yields CDR1 LNHNV and CDR2 YYDKDF (reference sequence). The method was immunoSEQ multiplex PCR; TCRdb's version includes in-frame clones alone and lacks a portion of them. Of approximately 75,000 clones listed, roughly 80% are singletons. The entry originates in a study of radiation and T cells in renal cell carcinoma. Overall study context: Nephrectomy followed 15 Gy stereotactic body radiation by 4 weeks. Points from the study as a whole: From baseline, blood top tumor clonotypes peaked at 2 weeks post-radiation.

The chain employs TRBV15 and TRBJ2-5; 9 bases are a match to TRBD1. The DNA end is a closer match to TRBJ2-7, so the J assignment may be wrong. The sample consisted of blood, taken from a patient whose treatment included radiotherapy and nephrectomy. This TCR was recovered from a man between 60 and 70 years old with renal cell carcinoma. CDR3 DNA sequence: TGTGCCACCAGCCAGGGTTCTGGACAGGGGTCCCACGAGCAGTACTTC. The encoded protein is CATSQGSGQGSHEQYF.